One and the same sample provided the 27 T cell receptor beta chains below, sequenced in a study of response to subunit inactivated influenza vaccine. MiXCR, run by TCRdb on the RT-PCR reads, gives a single entry per CDR3 protein. The sample lists more than 700,000 distinct CDR3 sequences, about 20% seen once, with about a tenth in the top ten. Here the sequenced sample was PBMCs from blood, taken more than 4 days after vaccination. The receptor set was obtained from a man between 45 and 60 years old who received an inactivated influenza vaccine.

This clonotype was counted at least ten times. The chain employs TRBV15 and TRBJ2-5, with D possibly being TRBD1 (6 bases). With 3 bases removed from V and 5 bases from J, the gap between germline ends came to 10 bases. The CDR3 spans 13 residues. Germline V lookup: CDR1 LNHNV, CDR2 YYDKDF (reference sequence). The CDR3 spells CATSSNRVETQYF. Here the CDR3 DNA reads TGTGCCACCAGCAGTAACAGGGTTGAGACCCAGTACTTC.

The chain combines TRBV20-1 with TRBJ2-5, with a weak D call TRBD2 (5 bases). The CDR3 extends over 13 amino acids. Germline loops: CDR1 DFQATT, CDR2 SNEGSKA (reference sequence). The V end lost 0 bases, the J end lost 5 bases, and 10 bases lay between the germline ends. The CDR3 nucleotides read TGCAGTGCTAGAGATGGGGAGAGGGAGACCCAGTACTTC. This gives the protein CSARDGERETQYF.

This sequence joins TRBV2 and TRBJ1-1; 10 positions agree with TRBD1. Per germline, CDR1 SNHLY and CDR2 FYNNEI. The CDR3 runs to 16 residues. V gave up 6 bases and J gave up 3 bases; unmatched junction bases: 10. This CDR3 is CASRPSRQGADTEAFF. DNA for the CDR3: TGTGCCAGCAGACCTTCCAGACAGGGGGCGGACACTGAAGCTTTCTTT.

The chain carries TRBV2 and TRBJ2-3; TRBD2 aligns across 9 bases. The junction had 6 bases not matched to a gene; V was cut back by 9 bases and J by 2 bases. The CDR3 has 14 amino acids. Germline V lookup: CDR1 SNHLY, CDR2 FYNNEI. This chain's CDR3 is CARTSGLVTDTQYF. The CDR3 coding sequence is TGTGCCAGGACTAGCGGTCTTGTCACAGATACGCAGTATTTT. Based on the CDR3 plus reference TRBV2 and TRBJ2-3, the full variable domain is EPEVTQTPSHQVTQMGQEVILRCVPISNHLYFYWYRQILGQKVEFLVSFYNNEISEKSEIFDDQFSVERPDGSNFTLKIRSTKLEDSAMYFCARTSGLVTDTQYFGPGTRLTVL.

The table lists this clonotype with a few counts. V and J are TRBV6-2 or TRBV6-3 and TRBJ2-5; D is unresolved. The germline V gene has CDR1 MNHEY and CDR2 SVGEGT. V lost 7 bases and J lost 7, with 13 bases in between. The CDR3 consists of 12 residues. The CDR3 loop is CASTQRVGTQYF. CDR3 DNA sequence: TGTGCCAGCACCCAAAGGGTTGGGACCCAGTACTTC.

This clonotype was counted at least ten times. Written as DNA, the CDR3 is TGTGCCAGCAGCCAAGATAGGAAACTAGCGGGAGGGACCCAGTACTTC. Its protein product is CASSQDRKLAGGTQYF. This chain links TRBV3-1 with TRBJ2-5, with TRBD2 matching over 12 bases. This CDR3 has 16 residues. V trimming: 0 bases; J trimming: 7 bases; junction bases outside the gene matches: 6. Germline CDR1 and CDR2: LGHDT and YNNKEL (reference sequence).

This clonotype has only a few counts. V usage is TRBV10-3 and J usage is TRBJ2-1, with D tentatively TRBD1 (5 bases). This CDR3 spans 11 amino acids. Trimming removed 11 bases from V and 6 bases from J, with 11 bases in between. The germline gives CDR1 ENHRY, CDR2 SYGVKD. The CDR3 spells CAVAQGNEQFF. In DNA form, the CDR3 reads TGTGCCGTCGCTCAGGGCAATGAGCAGTTCTTC.

V gene TRBV6-6 combines with J gene TRBJ1-5; D remains ambiguous. Germline lookup yields CDR1 MNHNY and CDR2 SVGAGI (reference sequence). Deletions cut 2 bases from V and 11 bases from J, with 10 bases between. This CDR3 has 12 amino acids. CDR3 amino acids: CASSYTDAAQHF. The CDR3 DNA is TGTGCCAGCAGTTACACCGATGCGGCCCAGCATTTT.

The chain joins TRBV7-9 to TRBJ2-5; 11 bases align to TRBD1. The germline V gene has CDR1 SEHNR and CDR2 FQNEAQ (reference sequence). The CDR3 is 17 amino acids. Trimming took 3 bases from V and 1 from J; bases not matched to a gene: 7. CDR3 sequence reads: CASSLDRGLYLQETQYF. In DNA form, the CDR3 reads TGTGCCAGCAGCTTGGACAGGGGGCTCTATCTCCAAGAGACCCAGTACTTC.

The sample holds a few counts of this clonotype. The genes are TRBV4-3 and TRBJ1-4, with a tentative D call TRBD1 (6 bases). The CDR3 extends over 19 amino acids. Trimming removed 0 bases at V and 0 bases at J, with 17 bases between. CDR1 and CDR2 from the germline V gene are LGHNA and YSLEER. CDR3 amino acids: CASSQDLYRTVATNEKLFF. DNA of the CDR3: TGCGCCAGCAGCCAAGATCTTTATCGGACAGTTGCAACTAATGAAAAACTGTTTTTT.

The sample holds a few counts of this clonotype. V is TRBV28 and J is TRBJ2-7, with D possibly being TRBD1 (6 bases). The CDR3 has 16 residues. Germline-derived CDR1 and CDR2 are MDHEN and SYDVKM. Between the trimmed V and J ends, which lost 2 bases and 2 bases, there was a span of 16 bases. The CDR3 here is CASSLDRDTFPYEQYF. The CDR3 nucleotides read TGTGCCAGCAGTTTAGACCGGGACACATTCCCCTACGAGCAGTACTTC. The full variable domain, in which reference TRBV28 and TRBJ2-7 provide the parts outside the CDR3, is DVKVTQSSRYLVKRTGEKVFLECVQDMDHENMFWYRQDPGLGLRLIYFSYDVKMKEKGDIPEGYSVSREKKERFSLILESASTNQTSMYLCASSLDRDTFPYEQYFGPGTRLTVT.

This sequence joins TRBV20-1 and TRBJ2-1; D may be TRBD2 (6 bases). The germline CDR1 and CDR2 sequences are DFQATT and SNEGSKA (reference sequence). V lost 3 bases and J lost 6, with 18 bases in between. This CDR3 is 15 amino acids long. The CDR3 is CSASHVSGTGNEQFF. The CDR3, as DNA: TGCAGTGCTAGCCACGTTAGCGGAACGGGCAATGAGCAGTTCTTC.

The chain recombines TRBV29-1 with TRBJ2-7, with D possibly TRBD2 on 6 matching bases. The V end lost 2 bases, the J end lost 6 bases, and 11 bases lay between the germline ends. Germline loops: CDR1 SQVTM, CDR2 ANQGSEA. The CDR3 is made up of 12 amino acids. CDR3: CSVETGGREQYF. The CDR3 DNA reads as TGCAGCGTTGAAACCGGGGGTCGCGAGCAGTACTTC.

This clonotype was seen more than once but under ten times. The V gene is TRBV5-6, the J gene TRBJ2-7; maybe TRBD2 (6 bases). The V end was cut by 4 bases, the J end by 7 bases, with 15 bases between. This CDR3 has 13 residues. CDR1 is SGHDT, CDR2 YYEEEE, per germline. The CDR3 protein is CASSLRTEGEQYF. CDR3 nucleotides: TGTGCCAGCAGCCTTAGGACGGAGGGGGAGCAGTACTTC.

Points on this clonotype: A junction boundary mismatches the germline segment, possibly from a read error. V usage is TRBV20-1 and J usage is TRBJ1-2; 9 nucleotides match TRBD1. From germline, CDR1 is DFQATT and CDR2 SNEGSKA (reference sequence). The CDR3 is made up of 15 amino acids. The CDR3 bases are TGCTGTGCTACAAACATCCTAACAGGGGGCTCTGGCTACACCTTC. Its protein is CCATNILTGGSGYTF.

This clonotype was counted many times. The chain couples TRBV5-6 to TRBJ2-7; 9 bases fit TRBD1. J lost 0 bases, V lost 2 bases, and 12 bases had no gene match. This CDR3 is built from 18 residues. The germline V gene has CDR1 SGHDT and CDR2 YYEEEE. CDR3 loop: CASSFLLVDRGASYEQYF. CDR3 coding DNA: TGTGCCAGCAGCTTCCTGCTGGTGGACAGGGGCGCCTCCTACGAGCAGTACTTC. Variable domain in full (rest from reference TRBV5-6 and TRBJ2-7): DAGVTQSPTHLIKTRGQQVTLRCSPKSGHDTVSWYQQALGQGPQFIFQYYEEEERQRGNFPDRFSGHQFPNYSSELNVNALLLGDSALYLCASSFLLVDRGASYEQYFGPGTRLTVT.

The chain uses TRBV19 and TRBJ2-7, with 11 bases aligning to TRBD2. CDR3 size: 15 residues. Germline trimming cut 6 bases from V and 3 bases from J; bases unmatched to any gene: 7. Looked up from germline, CDR1 is LNHDA and CDR2 is SQIVND (reference sequence). In nucleotides, the CDR3 is TGTGCCAGTAGCACCCTAGCGGGGGGACTCTACGAGCAGTACTTC. Its translation: CASSTLAGGLYEQYF. The variable domain in full, completed from reference TRBV19 and TRBJ2-7, reads DGGITQSPKYLFRKEGQNVTLSCEQNLNHDAMYWYRQDPGQGLRLIYYSQIVNDFQKGDIAEGYSVSREKKESFPLTVTSAQKNPTAFYLCASSTLAGGLYEQYFGPGTRLTVT.

This clonotype was detected only a few times. This chain connects TRBV11-2 to TRBJ2-1, with 12 positions matching TRBD2. Trimming took 5 bases from V and 10 from J; bases not matched to a gene: 9. This CDR3 is 15 amino acids long. CDR1 and CDR2 from the germline V gene are SGHAT and FQNNGV. This CDR3 reads CASSQRLAGVLEQFF. The DNA for the CDR3 is TGTGCCAGCAGCCAAAGACTAGCGGGAGTCTTGGAGCAGTTCTTC.

This clonotype came up a few times. The V call is TRBV3-1, the J call TRBJ2-7; a weak D match, TRBD1 (5 bases). This CDR3 contains 13 residues. Between the trimmed V and J ends, which lost 4 bases and 3 bases, there was a span of 10 bases. Germline V gives CDR1 LGHDT, CDR2 YNNKEL (reference sequence). DNA of the CDR3: TGTGCCAGCAGCCCCCCGGACAACTACGAGCAGTACTTC. Amino acids: CASSPPDNYEQYF.

This clonotype was seen a handful of times. The rearrangement uses TRBV20-1 and TRBJ2-3; the D gene is possibly TRBD1 (7 bases). This CDR3 comprises 12 residues. CDR1 is DFQATT and CDR2 is SNEGSKA in the germline V gene (reference sequence). The V and J ends lost 8 bases and 2 bases respectively, with 11 bases between them. Here the CDR3 reads CSTRGVTDTQYF. In DNA, the CDR3 is TGCAGTACCAGGGGGGTCACAGATACGCAGTATTTT.

This chain joins TRBV11-2 and TRBJ2-2, with 11 bases aligning to TRBD2. Germline V gene data show CDR1 as SGHAT and CDR2 as FQNNGV. J gave up 0 bases and V 1 base, and 7 bases lay outside the gene matches. The CDR3 covers 19 residues. The CDR3 sequence is CASSLGLAGGFANTGELFF. CDR3 sequence (DNA): TGTGCCAGCAGCTTAGGCCTAGCGGGGGGATTCGCGAACACCGGGGAGCTGTTTTTT.

This clonotype was seen only a few times. The rearrangement joins TRBV6-1 to TRBJ2-2; possibly TRBD2 for D (5 bases). The germline gives CDR1 MNHNS, CDR2 SASEGT. Trimming cost V 6 bases and J 6 bases, with 11 bases left between them. The CDR3 spans 13 residues. Here the CDR3 reads CASSQLGAGELFF. The CDR3 coding sequence is TGTGCCAGCAGCCAACTAGGCGCCGGGGAGCTGTTTTTT.

The J gene is TRBJ2-2, the V gene TRBV4-1, with D tentatively TRBD1 (6 bases). The germline V gene has CDR1 MGHRA and CDR2 YSYEKL. The CDR3 extends over 15 amino acids. V was pared by 0 bases and J by 5 bases, with 10 bases between. The CDR3 here is CASSQDRTGTGELFF. The CDR3 DNA reads TGCGCCAGCAGCCAAGATCGTACAGGGACCGGGGAGCTGTTTTTT.

The chain recombines TRBV5-1 with TRBJ1-1, with a possible D match to TRBD1 (6 bases). Looked up from germline, CDR1 is SGHRS and CDR2 is YFSETQ. V was trimmed by 3 bases and J by 4 bases, leaving 13 bases between them. The CDR3 loop spans 14 amino acids. CDR3 amino acids: CASSWDTRSTEAFF. CDR3 nucleotides: TGCGCCAGCAGCTGGGACACCCGGTCCACTGAAGCTTTCTTT.

This clonotype has more than one count but fewer than ten. The chain has TRBV3-1 and TRBJ2-1; 10 nucleotides agree with TRBD2. The CDR3 spans 18 residues. The V gene end was trimmed by 11 bases and the J gene end by 1 base; junction bases not matched to a gene: 17. Germline CDR1 and CDR2: LGHDT and YNNKEL (reference sequence). The CDR3 bases are TGTGCCTTCAGTTCCCCCCTGCCTAGCGGGGGTTCCTACAATGAGCAGTTCTTC. This gives the protein CAFSSPLPSGGSYNEQFF.

CDR3 in DNA: TGTGCCAGCAGCCAAGAAGTAGCGAACGAATACGAGCAGTACTTC. Translation gives CASSQEVANEYEQYF. V and J are TRBV4-2 and TRBJ2-7; a possible D gene is TRBD2 (5 bases). Germline V gene data show CDR1 as LGHNA and CDR2 as YNFKEQ. This CDR3 comprises 15 residues. Deletions cut 0 bases from V and 4 bases from J, with 13 bases between.

The gene calls are TRBV4-3 and TRBJ2-5, with 13 bases fitting TRBD2. Germline trimming cut 4 bases from V and 4 bases from J; bases unmatched to any gene: 9. There are 17 residues in the CDR3. Germline V gene sequence: CDR1 LGHNA, CDR2 YSLEER. The DNA for the CDR3 is TGCGCCAGCAGCCTAGAAACTAGCGGGAGGGCCAGAGAGACCCAGTACTTC. Translated: CASSLETSGRARETQYF.